These 27 T cell receptor beta chains share one sample of origin, sequenced in a study of blood T cell repertoires in COVID-19 (dated by TCRdb to the early 2020s). Libraries were made using the immunoSEQ multiplex PCR assay. TCRdb retrieved this table from immuneACCESS and kept in-frame rearrangements only. Not all clones are present; in checked studies, unresolved V genes account for under half, and no reason is known for the remainder. The sample data list 70,000 or so clones, and 76% of these were observed just once. The ten most abundant clones make up 15% of the sample. The sample comprised peripheral blood. All receptors derive from a man aged 55 to 70 with COVID-19, enrolled during active disease.

The CDR3: CATSDLQGGAGDTEAFF. The CDR3 coding sequence is TGTGCCACCAGTGATTTGCAGGGAGGCGCTGGGGACACTGAAGCTTTCTTT. The rearrangement uses TRBV24-1 and TRBJ1-1; D may be TRBD1 (5 bases). In germline, CDR1 is KGHDR, CDR2 SFDVKD. Trimming cost V 0 bases and J 3 bases, with 16 bases left between them. The CDR3 consists of 17 residues.

The CDR3 loop is CASSLVRDRVLSPLHF. The DNA for the CDR3 is TGTGCCAGCAGCTTAGTAAGGGACAGGGTGCTTTCACCCCTCCACTTT. V and J are TRBV7-9 and TRBJ1-6; TRBD1 aligns across 9 bases. The junction had 7 bases not matched to a gene; V was cut back by 1 base and J by 9 bases. CDR3 length: 16 residues. Germline loops: CDR1 SEHNR, CDR2 FQNEAQ (reference sequence).

The rearrangement links TRBV18 to TRBJ1-5; a possible D gene is TRBD1 (5 bases). Trimming pared 7 bases from V and 0 bases from J, leaving 10 bases between. CDR1 and CDR2 from the germline V gene are KGHSH and LQKENI. This CDR3 region has 14 residues. CDR3 DNA: TGTGCCAGCTTTTCAGGGCATAGCAATCAGCCCCAGCATTTT. Translation gives CASFSGHSNQPQHF.

The rearrangement uses TRBV14 and TRBJ2-2, with D tentatively TRBD1 (5 bases). This CDR3 region has 14 residues. The germline gives CDR1 SGHDN, CDR2 FVKESK. Trimming stripped 6 bases from V and 1 base from J, with 9 bases between. The CDR3 region is CASSTGQNTGELFF. CDR3 DNA sequence: TGTGCCAGCAGTACAGGACAGAACACCGGGGAGCTGTTTTTT.

There are a few counts of this clone. Relative to the germline gene, one junction end is altered; a read error may explain this. The chain carries TRBV28 and TRBJ1-1; 10 bases are a match to TRBD1. Germline V gene data show CDR1 as MDHEN and CDR2 as SYDVKM. The CDR3 covers 12 residues. The DNA for the CDR3 is TGTGCCAGCAGCCCTAGTCCCGGGACAGGGGACTTT. Translated, it gives CASSPSPGTGDF.

V usage is TRBV25-1 and J usage is TRBJ1-6, with TRBD1 identical over 8 bases. J gave up 7 bases and V 2 bases, and 4 bases lay outside the gene matches. The CDR3 is 15 amino acids. The germline V gene has CDR1 MGHDK and CDR2 SYGVNS. In DNA form, the CDR3 reads TGTGCCAGCAGTGAACCGGGACAGGCAAATTCACCCCTCCACTTT. Translating it yields CASSEPGQANSPLHF.

V and J are TRBV7-9 and TRBJ2-7, with 10 positions matching TRBD2. The CDR3 spans 18 residues. Per the germline V gene, CDR1 is SEHNR and CDR2 is FQNEAQ (reference sequence). Losses at the gene ends were 1 base for V and 5 bases for J; bases not matched to a gene: 14. Here the CDR3 reads CASSLEGLGLAGDHEQYF. CDR3 DNA: TGTGCCAGCAGCTTAGAGGGCCTTGGGCTAGCGGGAGACCACGAGCAGTACTTC.

The J gene is TRBJ1-4, the V gene TRBV6-1; TRBD1 might be the D (6 bases). Germline loops: CDR1 MNHNS, CDR2 SASEGT. V lost 1 base and J 10 bases, leaving 16 bases between the germline ends. There are 15 residues in the CDR3. The DNA of the CDR3 is TGTGCCAGCAGTGAAGTGGACAGCAGATCGGGAAAACTGTTTTTT. This gives the protein CASSEVDSRSGKLFF.

This clone was seen a handful of times. J is TRBJ1-5 and V is TRBV5-1; 7 nucleotides line up with TRBD1. CDR1 and CDR2 from the germline V gene are SGHRS and YFSETQ. The CDR3 spans 14 residues. V lost 4 bases and J lost 7; bases outside the gene matches: 8. In nucleotides, the CDR3 is TGCGCCAGCAGCGAAACAGGGGTCGGACAGCCCCAGCATTTT. This codes for CASSETGVGQPQHF.

The chain carries TRBV10-3 and TRBJ1-2, with 8 bases lining up with TRBD1. Germline lookup yields CDR1 ENHRY and CDR2 SYGVKD. V trimming: 8 bases; J trimming: 4 bases; junction bases outside the gene matches: 9. This CDR3 region has 14 residues. CDR3 loop: CAIGGDRLFYGYTF. DNA for the CDR3: TGTGCCATCGGGGGGGACAGGCTCTTCTATGGCTACACCTTC.

This chain connects TRBV24-1 to TRBJ2-2; 8 bases line up with TRBD2. The CDR3 covers 15 residues. V lost 4 bases to trimming and J lost 7 bases; unmatched junction nucleotides: 7. Germline CDR1 KGHDR, CDR2 SFDVKD. The CDR3 DNA sequence: TGTGCCACCAGTGAAGCGAGCGGGAGTTTCGGGGAGCTGTTTTTT. As protein: CATSEASGSFGELFF.

The rearrangement uses TRBV30 and TRBJ2-7, with a possible D match to TRBD2 (6 bases). The CDR3 covers 12 residues. Trimming shortened V by 1 base and J by 5 bases, and 9 bases separated the two germline ends. Germline V lookup: CDR1 GTSNPN, CDR2 SVGIG (reference sequence). The CDR3 reads CAWSASGDEQYF. The CDR3, as DNA: TGTGCCTGGAGTGCTTCGGGGGACGAGCAGTACTTC.

The chain combines TRBV20-1 with TRBJ2-2; 7 bases align to TRBD2. V shed 5 bases, J shed 1 base, and the junction held 7 bases outside the gene matches. The CDR3 loop spans 15 amino acids. CDR1 DFQATT and CDR2 SNEGSKA come from the germline V gene (reference sequence). CDR3 nucleotides: TGCAGTGCTCGTGGGTCTAGCGGGAACACCGGGGAGCTGTTTTTT. Protein sequence: CSARGSSGNTGELFF.

The chain employs TRBV5-1 and TRBJ1-1; 7 nucleotides agree with TRBD1. The CDR3 contains 12 residues. The germline CDR1 and CDR2 sequences are SGHRS and YFSETQ. With 4 bases clipped from V and 8 bases from J, the junction kept 5 bases outside the gene matches. The CDR3 sequence is CASSLNRGEAFF. The CDR3 DNA sequence: TGCGCCAGCAGCCTTAACAGGGGAGAAGCTTTCTTT.

The V gene is TRBV7-6, the J gene TRBJ1-6, with a possible D match to TRBD1 (5 bases). This CDR3 has 15 residues. The V end was cut by 5 bases, the J end by 8 bases, with 16 bases between. Germline loops: CDR1 SGHVS, CDR2 FNYEAQ. This CDR3 is CASSITGQTYSPLHF. As DNA, the CDR3 is TGTGCCAGCAGCATCACAGGCCAGACGTATTCACCCCTCCACTTT.

The chain recombines TRBV28 with TRBJ2-7; 10 nucleotides agree with TRBD1. This CDR3 has 14 amino acids. Germline V gives CDR1 MDHEN, CDR2 SYDVKM. V lost 9 bases and J lost 2; bases outside the gene matches: 7. This CDR3 is CASYGDRGTYEQYF. CDR3 nucleotides: TGTGCCAGTTACGGGGACAGGGGAACCTACGAGCAGTACTTC.

Of note for this clone: This may come from a read error, since a much larger clone is one base off. CDR3 region: CAINVADTQYF. CDR3 nucleotides: TGTGCCATCAATGTGGCCGATACGCAGTATTTT. This sequence joins TRBV10-3 and TRBJ2-3; D is uncertain. Germline V lookup: CDR1 ENHRY, CDR2 SYGVKD. The CDR3 totals 11 residues. With 7 bases removed from V and 6 bases from J, the gap between germline ends came to 8 bases.

This CDR3 is CASSQEDYTSYEQYF. The CDR3 region has the DNA TGTGCCAGCAGCCAAGAAGATTACACCTCCTACGAGCAGTACTTC. The gene calls are TRBV14 and TRBJ2-7; D call uncertain. Trimming left V 0 bases short and J 0 bases short, with 9 bases between. Germline assignment: CDR1 SGHDN and CDR2 FVKESK. The CDR3 is made up of 15 amino acids.

The chain employs TRBV6-4 and TRBJ2-2; 9 positions agree with TRBD2. The CDR3 loop spans 14 amino acids. CDR1 is MRHNA, CDR2 SNTAGT, per germline. V shed 6 bases and J 1 base; nucleotides not matched to a gene: 0. The CDR3 DNA is TGTGCCAGCAGAGCGGGAGGGAACACCGGGGAGCTGTTTTTT. Residues: CASRAGGNTGELFF.

This clone has only one observation. The chain employs TRBV5-1 and TRBJ2-3, with D maybe TRBD2 (6 bases). CDR1 is SGHRS and CDR2 is YFSETQ in the germline V gene. V lost 0 bases, J lost 1 base, and 9 bases lay in between. This CDR3 has 15 amino acids. CDR3 coding DNA: TGCGCCAGCAGCTTGGAGGACTATCGCACAGATACGCAGTATTTT. Translation gives CASSLEDYRTDTQYF.

The chain couples TRBV4-1 to TRBJ2-5; D is possibly TRBD2 (5 bases). Between the trimmed V and J ends, which lost 1 base and 11 bases, there was a span of 17 bases. The germline V gene encodes CDR1 MGHRA and CDR2 YSYEKL. The CDR3 spans 14 residues. In DNA form, the CDR3 reads TGCGCCAGCAGCCAAGGGGAGTACGGAAATCTACAGTACTTC. This sequence encodes CASSQGEYGNLQYF.

The V gene is TRBV28, the J gene TRBJ1-6; D is ambiguous. CDR3 size: 13 residues. Trimming removed 7 bases from V and 8 bases from J, with 12 bases in between. Looked up from germline, CDR1 is MDHEN and CDR2 is SYDVKM. CDR3 residues: CASIPGLDSPLHF. For the CDR3, the DNA is TGTGCCAGCATTCCGGGGTTAGATTCACCCCTCCACTTT.

The chain is built from TRBV5-6 and TRBJ2-5; TRBD1 agrees at 7 bases. Trimming cost V 1 base and J 5 bases; bases outside gene matches: 11. CDR1 is SGHDT, CDR2 YYEEEE, per germline. CDR3 length: 16 residues. CDR3 sequence: CASSLTFRGLRETQYF. The DNA of the CDR3 is TGTGCCAGCAGCTTGACCTTTAGGGGGCTCAGGGAGACCCAGTACTTC.

V usage is TRBV20-1 and J usage is TRBJ2-5; no definite D call. Trimming took 3 bases from V and 5 from J, leaving 7 bases between them. The germline gives CDR1 DFQATT, CDR2 SNEGSKA (reference sequence). The CDR3 has 11 amino acids. Here the CDR3 DNA reads TGCAGTGCTAGCCTTGTGGAGACCCAGTACTTC. It specifies CSASLVETQYF.

This clone was observed once. This chain connects TRBV11-3 to TRBJ2-4; D perhaps matches TRBD1 (6 bases). V dropped 2 bases and J dropped 1 base, with 6 bases sitting between them. Germline lookup yields CDR1 SGHNT and CDR2 YENEEA. There are 14 residues in the CDR3. CDR3 in amino acids: CASSLQGAKNIQYF. For the CDR3, the DNA is TGTGCCAGCAGCTTACAGGGGGCCAAAAACATTCAGTACTTC.

The chain combines TRBV14 with TRBJ1-2; 8 positions match TRBD1. The length of the CDR3 is 15 residues. The ends lost 4 bases at V and 2 bases at J; junction bases unmatched: 6. Germline V gene lookup returns CDR1 SGHDN and CDR2 FVKESK. CDR3 nucleotides: TGTGCCAGCAGCCCCTCAGCAGGGGGCAACTATGGCTACACCTTC. Amino acid sequence: CASSPSAGGNYGYTF.

This clone was detected once. The gene calls are TRBV5-4 and TRBJ2-5; TRBD2 matches 7 bases. Germline V gives CDR1 SGHNT, CDR2 YYREEE (reference sequence). The CDR3 consists of 13 residues. V shed 4 bases and J 9 bases; nucleotides not matched to a gene: 9. The CDR3 spells CASSRTPAGAQYF. The CDR3 DNA sequence: TGTGCCAGCAGCCGGACCCCCGCGGGGGCCCAGTACTTC.